These T cell receptor beta chains were read from a single sample in a study of tumor-infiltrating lymphocytes in localized non-small cell lung cancer. Data came from immunoSEQ multiplex PCR; TCRdb stores just in-frame clones and leaves some out. The table includes about 12,000 clones, approximately 80% detected once. Material for sequencing was lung tumor tissue. The receptors were sampled from a human donor with non-small cell lung cancer. Both conserved end residues are part of each CDR3. A D gene is named only where the DNA matches it firmly. Clone size is shown for a subset of rows, as once, few, many or a class of expanded clone.

J gene: TRBJ1-5
D gene: -
clone size: -
V gene: TRBV18
CDR3 protein: CASNTGDNQPQHF

J gene: TRBJ2-7
D gene: TRBD1
clone size: -
V gene: TRBV5-1
CDR3 protein: CASSGSDRAYEQYF

J gene: TRBJ2-7
D gene: TRBD2
clone size: -
V gene: TRBV2
CDR3 protein: CASSSPGLATYEQYF

J gene: TRBJ1-5
D gene: TRBD1
clone size: few
V gene: TRBV6-1
CDR3 protein: CASSDILDRGRNQPQHF

J gene: TRBJ2-2
D gene: -
clone size: -
V gene: TRBV6-5
CDR3 protein: CASTTPGELFF

J gene: TRBJ1-6
D gene: -
clone size: -
V gene: TRBV6-5
CDR3 protein: CASSYWGRLSPLHF

J gene: TRBJ1-1
D gene: -
clone size: -
V gene: TRBV16
CDR3 protein: CASSQSGNTEAFF

J gene: TRBJ1-3
D gene: -
clone size: -
V gene: TRBV4-1
CDR3 protein: CASRTRGSGNTIYF

J gene: TRBJ2-5
D gene: -
clone size: few
V gene: TRBV9
CDR3 protein: CASSVGGSRSQETQYF

J gene: TRBJ1-1
D gene: -
clone size: few
V gene: TRBV4-1
CDR3 protein: CASSQNPGQGEAFF

J gene: TRBJ1-6
D gene: -
clone size: once
V gene: TRBV4-1
CDR3 protein: CASSQGQEKGSLHF

J gene: TRBJ1-2
D gene: TRBD1
clone size: few
V gene: TRBV6-1
CDR3 protein: CASSEAGGYGYTF

J gene: TRBJ2-1
D gene: TRBD2
clone size: -
V gene: TRBV27
CDR3 protein: CASSFGGYNEQFF

J gene: TRBJ1-6
D gene: -
clone size: few
V gene: TRBV19
CDR3 protein: CASSGVASSYNSPLHF

J gene: TRBJ2-7
D gene: TRBD1
clone size: -
V gene: TRBV5-5
CDR3 protein: CASSFGTATPEQYF

J gene: TRBJ2-1
D gene: TRBD1
clone size: few
V gene: TRBV4-3
CDR3 protein: CASSQTYKQGANNEQFF

J gene: TRBJ1-5
D gene: -
clone size: -
V gene: TRBV27
CDR3 protein: CASSLSGFRQPQHF

J gene: TRBJ1-2
D gene: -
clone size: -
V gene: TRBV6-1
CDR3 protein: CASTLQRDSYGYTF

J gene: TRBJ1-5
D gene: TRBD1
clone size: few
V gene: TRBV9
CDR3 protein: CASSVETGGYSNQPQHF

J gene: TRBJ2-2
D gene: TRBD2
clone size: once
V gene: TRBV6-1
CDR3 protein: CASSGGGANTGELFF

J gene: TRBJ1-2
D gene: -
clone size: once
V gene: TRBV28
CDR3 protein: CASSSTPNYGYTF

J gene: TRBJ1-1
D gene: -
clone size: -
V gene: TRBV4-1
CDR3 protein: CASSPRDKLNTEAFF

J gene: TRBJ1-5
D gene: TRBD1
clone size: -
V gene: TRBV27
CDR3 protein: CASSSGQGYQPQHF

J gene: TRBJ2-2
D gene: -
clone size: -
V gene: TRBV5-6
CDR3 protein: CASSLVLGELFF

J gene: TRBJ1-6
D gene: -
clone size: -
V gene: TRBV28
CDR3 protein: CASSLSWGRRTNSPLHF

J gene: TRBJ2-3
D gene: -
clone size: -
V gene: TRBV27
CDR3 protein: CASSLLGGRTDTQYF

J gene: TRBJ1-4
D gene: TRBD1
clone size: -
V gene: TRBV5-1
CDR3 protein: CASSSPPGQGATNEKLFF

J gene: TRBJ2-1
D gene: -
clone size: -
V gene: TRBV7-8
CDR3 protein: CASSLSGQGEQFF